This record concerns one T cell receptor (beta chain) sequence. The target of this receptor is not known. Base qualities are missing; no much larger clone stands one base away. Unmatched junction bases come to 7, with V trimmed by 0 bases and J by 6 bases. The CDR3 sequence holds 16 residues, the cysteine and phenylalanine included. The retained sequence is limited to the CDR3, 48 bases, with the frame set at the first base. For CDR1 and CDR2, the germline V gene lists SQVTM and ANQGSEA. The sample comes from a study of blood T cell repertoires in COVID-19 (dated by TCRdb to 2019 to 2021). Study-wide context: Samples from collaborators originated in the United States, Italy and Spain and spanned both the acute and convalescent phases of COVID-19. The prospective study material was composed of cDNA or gDNA derived from T cells, B-cell-depleted T cells, or PBMCs. Subjects who had been exposed to COVID-19, were actively infected with it, or had recovered from it provided the deeply sampled blood TCRbeta repertoires that made up the dataset. The repertoires were released in a freely available public database meant as a resource for research on the immune response to SARS-CoV-2. The samples were drawn from two sources: the first 160 participants of the ongoing ImmuneRACE study, and 1,254 subjects contributed by 6 global collaborators. Nearly every sample came with metadata listing a de-identified subject ID, COVID-19 status, age in years and sex. HLA class I and class II types, where available, came from metadata supplied by the sample provider rather than from assay-based typing.

Enrolling through a virtual design, the prospective study's participants ranged in age from roughly 18 to 89 years and lived across around 25 United States geographic areas. In the prospective study, cohorts were assigned on the basis of participant-reported clinical history obtained from a screening survey and a study questionnaire. Exposed participants had been in contact, within 2 weeks of entering the study, with a person who had a PCR-confirmed or clinician-diagnosed case of COVID-19. Mobile phlebotomists in the prospective study collected whole blood, serum and a nasopharyngeal or oropharyngeal swab from every participant. Over a roughly 2-month period, participants in the prospective study had the option of providing additional blood draws and questionnaires. Blood samples from the prospective study were shipped frozen or at room temperature prior to DNA extraction. TCRbeta CDR3 regions were amplified from genomic DNA using the immunoSEQ Assay, a bias-controlled multiplex PCR. Concerning the study's data processing: The number of nucleated cells in each sample was estimated from the amplification of reference gene primers within the assay. To quantify the absolute abundance of each unique TCRbeta CDR3 rearrangement, sequence reads were collapsed and filtered. For each sample, productive Simpson clonality was calculated as the square root of Simpson's diversity index over productive rearrangements. TCRdb's version of the immuneACCESS table is confined to in-frame rearrangements and falls short of the full clone set. An unresolved V gene accounts for under half of the shortfall where checked; the remainder is of unknown origin. From that table come the V and J calls and clone size; the DNA was used to work out D and trimming. The sample records 290,000 or so clones, roughly 80% of which are singletons. Approximately 5% of the sample lies in the top ten.

Here is what the overall study found, with its caveats: How much clinical and demographic metadata was included differed by source and by participant, and the metadata was provided uncurated.

This TCR derives from a man aged 35 to 55 who had been exposed to COVID-19. The rearrangement combines TRBV29-1 with TRBJ2-7, with 14 bases matching TRBD2. The sequencing input was PBMCs or T cells enriched from blood (not recorded which). The CDR3 reads CSVEDGTSGSPAEQYF. The nucleotide sequence is given as TGCAGCGTTGAAGATGGGACTAGCGGGAGTCCTGCCGAGCAGTACTTC.